This T cell receptor beta chain is from a study of shared clonotypes between healthy human individuals. Using immunoSEQ multiplex PCR, the repertoire was profiled, and TCRdb retains in-frame clones only, with some absent. The sample has 800,000 or so clones, about 97% seen once; the top ten hold 0.2% to 0.25%. J was trimmed by 0 bases and V by 0 bases; bases with no gene match: 9. CDR3 size: 18 residues. Per germline, CDR1 SQVTM and CDR2 ANQGSEA. CD45RO-negative cells were positively selected for CCR7, leaving out terminally differentiated effector memory CD45RA+ cells. Sequencing was done on a sample of naive CD8+ T cells sorted from blood. This chain uses TRBV29-1 with TRBJ2-1; the match to TRBD2 covers 9 bases. The sequence was collected from a man aged 25-45 years in good health. CDR3 nucleotide sequence: TGCAGCGTTGAAGACCCCCTCCTTAGCGGGAGCTCCTACAATGAGCAGTTCTTC. It specifies CSVEDPLLSGSSYNEQFF.